The source of this T cell receptor beta chain is a study of blood T cell repertoires in COVID-19. Germline loops: CDR1 SGHAT, CDR2 FQNNGV. The CDR3 is made up of 15 amino acids. Trimming removed 7 bases at V and 5 bases at J, with 15 bases between. The table came from immunoSEQ multiplex PCR; TCRdb's copy has only in-frame clones and leaves some out. The table lists about 300,000 clones, nearly 90% of them singletons, with 1.8% in the top ten. Enrolment of Seattle patients took place during active infection, and they were followed longitudinally. The chain joins TRBV11-2 to TRBJ1-6; D is undetermined. The material sequenced was peripheral blood. The clonotype was recovered from a woman in her 30s with COVID-19, enrolled during active disease. The chain's CDR3 is CASNGGSMHNSPLHF. The CDR3 nucleotides are TGTGCCAGCAACGGCGGCAGCATGCATAATTCACCCCTCCACTTT.